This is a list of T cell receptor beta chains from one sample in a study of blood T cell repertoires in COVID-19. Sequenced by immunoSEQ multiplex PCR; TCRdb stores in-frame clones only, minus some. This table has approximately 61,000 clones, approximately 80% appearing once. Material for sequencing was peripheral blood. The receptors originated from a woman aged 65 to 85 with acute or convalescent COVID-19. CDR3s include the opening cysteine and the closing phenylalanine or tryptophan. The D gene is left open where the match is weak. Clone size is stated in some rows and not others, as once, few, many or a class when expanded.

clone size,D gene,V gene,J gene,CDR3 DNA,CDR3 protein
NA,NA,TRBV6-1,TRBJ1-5,TGTGCCAGCAGTGAAGCGCAAGGGAGCCAGCCCCAGCATTTT,CASSEAQGSQPQHF
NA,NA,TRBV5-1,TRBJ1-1,TGCGCCAGCAGCTTGGAATTGGGGGGTGGCACTGAAGCTTTCTTT,CASSLELGGGTEAFF
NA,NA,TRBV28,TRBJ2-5,TGTGCCAGCCAAGGAGGGCAAGAGACCCAGTACTTC,CASQGGQETQYF
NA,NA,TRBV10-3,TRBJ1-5,TGTGCCATCAGTGGTAAGGGGGATCAGCCCCAGCATTTT,CAISGKGDQPQHF
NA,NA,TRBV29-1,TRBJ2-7,TGCAGCGTCTCACGTCAGGCAGGGACATCCTACGAGCAGTACTTC,CSVSRQAGTSYEQYF
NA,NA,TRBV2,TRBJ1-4,TGTGCCAGCAGTGAGGTGGGGGCGGCTAATGAAAAACTGTTTTTT,CASSEVGAANEKLFF
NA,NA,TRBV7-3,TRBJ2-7,TGTGCCAGCAGCTTTTTTCCGGGAAGCTCCTACGAGCAGTACTTC,CASSFFPGSSYEQYF
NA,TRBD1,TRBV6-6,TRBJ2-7,TGTGCCAGCAGCTTACCCGGGACAGGGAATCGCGAGCAGTACTTC,CASSLPGTGNREQYF
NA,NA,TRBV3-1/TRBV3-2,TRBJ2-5,TGTGCCAGCAGCCAAGTGAGTTCGGGTATTCGGGAGACCCAGTACTTC,CASSQVSSGIRETQYF
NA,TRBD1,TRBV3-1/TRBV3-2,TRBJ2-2,TGTGCCAGCAGCCGAAGGGACAGAACCACCGGGGAGCTGTTTTTT,CASSRRDRTTGELFF
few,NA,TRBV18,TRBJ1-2,TGTGCCAGCTCACCGGTGGGGGCAGGTGGCTACACCTTC,CASSPVGAGGYTF
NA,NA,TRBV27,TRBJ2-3,TGTGCCAGCAGTACACGTGGGGCCTCCTATAGCACAGATACGCAGTATTTT,CASSTRGASYSTDTQYF
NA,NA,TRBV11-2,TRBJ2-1,TGTGCCAGCAGCTTAGGGCTCCCCATATCCTACAATGAGCAGTTCTTC,CASSLGLPISYNEQFF
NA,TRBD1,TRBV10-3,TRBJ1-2,TGTGCCATCAGCGAACCGGGACAGGGCTATGGCTACACCTTC,CAISEPGQGYGYTF
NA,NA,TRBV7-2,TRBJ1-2,TGTGCCAGCACCACCCGGGGGGCTAACTATGGCTACACCTTC,CASTTRGANYGYTF
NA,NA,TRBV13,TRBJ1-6,TGTGCCAGCAGCTTAACCTCAGGGGATGTTAATTCACCCCTCCACTTT,CASSLTSGDVNSPLHF
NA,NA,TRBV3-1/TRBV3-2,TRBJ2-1,TGTGCCAGCAGCCAAGGATTCGAGGGCCCGGAGCAGTTCTTC,CASSQGFEGPEQFF
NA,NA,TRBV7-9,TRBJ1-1,TGTGCCAGCAGCTTAGTGGGCCATCCGCGCCCTTTCTTT,CASSLVGHPRPFF
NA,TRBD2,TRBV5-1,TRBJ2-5,TGCGCCAGCAGCTTAGGACTAGCGGGGAATCAAGAGACCCAGTACTTC,CASSLGLAGNQETQYF
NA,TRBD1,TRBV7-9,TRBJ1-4,TGTGCCAGCAGCGCCGGGACAGGAGGAGAAAAACTGTTTTTT,CASSAGTGGEKLFF
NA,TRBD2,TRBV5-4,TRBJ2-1,TGTGCCAGCAACCCGGGACTAGCAACCTACAATGAGCAGTTCTTC,CASNPGLATYNEQFF
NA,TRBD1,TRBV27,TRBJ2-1,TGTGCCAGCAGTTTATCTGGGACAGTGTACAATGAGCAGTTCTTC,CASSLSGTVYNEQFF
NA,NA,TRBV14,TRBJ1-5,TGTGCCAGGAACCTGGGGGCCCCTAATCAGCCCCAGCATTTT,CARNLGAPNQPQHF
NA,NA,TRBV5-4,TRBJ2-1,TGTGCCAGCAGCTTGGTGGGTGGCGGGGGCCCTCAGTTCTTC,CASSLVGGGGPQFF
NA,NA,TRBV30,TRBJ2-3,TGTGCCTGGAGCCTAGGTTGGAGTACGCAGTATTTT,CAWSLGWSTQYF
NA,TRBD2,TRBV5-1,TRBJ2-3,TGCGCCAGCAGGATTAGCGGGGGGGCGTTTGTTGGTCGCACAGATACGCAGTATTTT,CASRISGGAFVGRTDTQYF
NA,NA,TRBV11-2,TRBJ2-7,TGTGCCAGCAGCTTTCCCGGGGTCTACGAGCAGTACTTC,CASSFPGVYEQYF
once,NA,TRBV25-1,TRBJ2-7,TGTGCCAGCAGTGAAACGGTGCAGTACTTC,CASSETVQYF
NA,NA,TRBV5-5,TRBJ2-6,TGTGCCAGCAGCTTCACAGGGTCCGGGGCCAACGTCCTGACTTTC,CASSFTGSGANVLTF
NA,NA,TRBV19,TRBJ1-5,TGTGCCAGTAGTTCCGGTCCGCCCCAGCATTTT,CASSSGPPQHF
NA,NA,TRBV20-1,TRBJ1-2,TGCAGTGCTAGGTCCCAGGATGGCTACACCTTC,CSARSQDGYTF
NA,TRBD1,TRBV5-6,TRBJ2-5,TGTGCCAGCAGCTTCCGAAGTACGGGACAGGGCCCAGGAAAGACCCAGTACTTC,CASSFRSTGQGPGKTQYF
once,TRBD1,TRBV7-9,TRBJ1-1,TGTGCCAGCAGCACTGGACAGGGGGACAAGTATACTGAAGCTTTCTTT,CASSTGQGDKYTEAFF
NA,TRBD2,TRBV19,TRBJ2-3,TGTGCCAGTACCCCGGGGGGAGTGGGAGATACGCAGTATTTT,CASTPGGVGDTQYF